The clone carrying this T cell receptor beta chain was recorded at least ten times. Antigen unknown. Unique molecular identifiers featured in how the TCRbeta library was prepared. TCRdb re-called the PCR reads with MiXCR, one entry per CDR3 protein. The sample lists some 830,000 distinct CDR3 sequences; roughly 15% were seen once. The data derive from a study of T-cell reconstitution after alpha-beta-depleted transplantation in children. Findings and caveats of the study: After transplant, at about two months, alpha-beta T cells were reportedly derived from several hundred expanded graft clones. One year after transplant, T-cell counts and diversity came mostly from newly produced T cells. At day 60, the high TCRbeta diversity found in some patients originated from recipient T cells and thymic progenitors that had survived.

V lost 7 bases, J lost 4 bases, and 14 bases lay in between. CDR3 length: 14 amino acids. This receptor was taken from a male patient younger than 18 who had a stem cell transplant for acute lymphoblastic leukemia, so the T cells may come from the graft donor. The specimen comprised PBMCs, mostly from graft donor cells, sampled 360 days after TCRalphabeta/CD19-depleted stem cell transplant. This rearrangement joins TRBV12-3 or TRBV12-4 to TRBJ1-3, with a possible D match to TRBD1 (6 bases). CDR3 protein: CASTAQGNGNTIYF. The CDR3, as DNA: TGTGCCAGCACCGCACAGGGAAACGGAAACACCATATATTTT.